These T cell receptor beta chains were read from a single sample in a study of post-analysis software for immune sequencing data. TCRdb re-called the PCR reads through MiXCR, storing one row per CDR3 protein. The sample lists a few hundred thousand distinct CDR3 sequences, roughly 40% occurring once. The sequenced material came from blood. These receptors were collected from a girl aged 2 to 9 with multiple sclerosis. Both conserved end residues are part of each CDR3.

j_call: TRBJ2-7
v_call: TRBV27
cdr3_aa: CASSGGPTSYEQYF

j_call: TRBJ2-3
v_call: TRBV12-3/TRBV12-4
cdr3_aa: CASSPLGGSTDTQYF

j_call: TRBJ2-3
v_call: TRBV10-2
cdr3_aa: CATRVGEISSTDTQYF

j_call: TRBJ2-7
v_call: TRBV20-1
cdr3_aa: CSAERAGPTYEQYF

j_call: TRBJ1-4
v_call: TRBV7-2
cdr3_aa: CASSFGSATNEKLFF

j_call: TRBJ2-1
v_call: TRBV20-1
cdr3_aa: CSARVTAGAPLDNEQFF

j_call: TRBJ2-1
v_call: TRBV7-6
cdr3_aa: CASSLAAASGRDGHEQFF

j_call: TRBJ1-1
v_call: TRBV12-3/TRBV12-4
cdr3_aa: CASSPYLGQGKNTEAFF

j_call: TRBJ1-1
v_call: TRBV7-6
cdr3_aa: CASSLGAWFRGLNTEAFF

j_call: TRBJ2-7
v_call: TRBV7-2
cdr3_aa: CASSPSGAAYEQYF

j_call: TRBJ1-2
v_call: TRBV7-8
cdr3_aa: CASSFGDREGYTF

j_call: TRBJ1-2
v_call: TRBV6-5
cdr3_aa: CASSRSEGGYTF

j_call: TRBJ1-5
v_call: TRBV10-3
cdr3_aa: CAISETGASQPQHF

j_call: TRBJ2-3
v_call: TRBV5-1
cdr3_aa: CASSYGTSGLTDTQYF

j_call: TRBJ1-2
v_call: TRBV28
cdr3_aa: CASSLGQARGYGYTF

j_call: TRBJ2-3
v_call: TRBV5-1
cdr3_aa: CASSPLAGGHSDTQYF

j_call: TRBJ2-1
v_call: TRBV12-3/TRBV12-4
cdr3_aa: CAGIPRDAYNEQFF

j_call: TRBJ1-5
v_call: TRBV12-5
cdr3_aa: CTSGSHRARQPQHF

j_call: TRBJ1-5
v_call: TRBV30
cdr3_aa: CAWSVGQGGQPQHF

j_call: TRBJ2-3
v_call: TRBV5-1
cdr3_aa: CASSLGDRGLADTQYF